The 6 T cell receptor beta chains below were found in one sample sequenced in a study of blood T cell repertoires in COVID-19. Method: immunoSEQ multiplex PCR; TCRdb's copy keeps in-frame clones and lacks some. The sample records roughly 140,000 clones, 80% being singletons. The sample comprised peripheral blood. The receptors stem from a man between 60 and 70 years old with active or convalescent COVID-19.

The V call is TRBV2, the J call TRBJ2-7; D is possibly TRBD1 (6 bases). V lost 4 bases to trimming and J lost 2 bases, with 15 bases between them. The CDR3 consists of 15 residues. Germline V CDR1 and CDR2: SNHLY, FYNNEI. For the CDR3, the DNA is TGTGCCAGCAGTGGCACAGGGCTGGTTGCCTACGAGCAGTACTTC. The encoded protein is CASSGTGLVAYEQYF.

The rearrangement joins TRBV7-9 to TRBJ2-7, with D perhaps TRBD2 (5 bases). The CDR3 runs 13 residues. The germline V and J ends were trimmed by 6 bases and 3 bases, with 12 bases remaining between them. Germline CDR1 SEHNR, CDR2 FQNEAQ (reference sequence). DNA of the CDR3: TGTGCCAGCAGTTCGGACTTGATCTACGAGCAGTACTTC. Translated: CASSSDLIYEQYF.

CDR3 in DNA: TGTGCCAGCAGCCAAGCCACCGGGACTAGTTTAACCTACGAGCAGTACTTC. Translating it yields CASSQATGTSLTYEQYF. V and J are TRBV4-2 and TRBJ2-7, with 8 bases identical to TRBD2. This CDR3 spans 17 amino acids. Trimming removed 1 base from V and 2 bases from J; junction bases left unmatched: 10. Germline V gene data show CDR1 as LGHNA and CDR2 as YNFKEQ.

J is TRBJ2-7 and V is TRBV7-2; TRBD1 matches at 9 bases. Germline values: CDR1 SGHTA, CDR2 FQGNSA. This CDR3 has 14 residues. Trimming removed 1 base from V and 5 bases from J; junction bases left unmatched: 3. The CDR3: CASSLGGTGNEQYF. The CDR3 DNA is TGTGCCAGCAGCTTAGGGGGGACAGGGAACGAGCAGTACTTC. The variable domain in full, completed from reference TRBV7-2 and TRBJ2-7, reads GAGVSQSPSNKVTEKGKDVELRCDPISGHTALYWYRQSLGQGLEFLIYFQGNSAPDKSGLPSDRFSAERTGGSVSTLTIQRTQQEDSAVYLCASSLGGTGNEQYFGPGTRLTVT.

The V and J genes are TRBV19 and TRBJ2-6, with D unclear. The CDR3 is 16 amino acids. Germline CDR1 is LNHDA and CDR2 is SQIVND (reference sequence). V gave up 4 bases and J gave up 0 bases, with 10 bases separating them. CDR3 nucleotides: TGTGCCAGTAGTAAAAGGAGAAGCTCTGGGGCCAACGTCCTGACTTTC. Protein: CASSKRRSSGANVLTF.

This chain uses TRBV19 with TRBJ2-1, with a weak D call TRBD2 (6 bases). Per the germline V gene, CDR1 is LNHDA and CDR2 is SQIVND (reference sequence). The CDR3 loop spans 14 amino acids. Trimming left V 6 bases short and J 0 bases short, with 9 bases between. In DNA form, the CDR3 reads TGTGCCAGTAGCGGGAGAGGCTCCTACAATGAGCAGTTCTTC. Translated: CASSGRGSYNEQFF.